Following are 19 T cell receptor beta chains from one sample sequenced in a study of blood T cell repertoires in COVID-19. Produced via immunoSEQ multiplex PCR; TCRdb's table is partial and in-frame only. This sample has a few hundred thousand clones; nearly 90% occur once, and the top ten carry 3.5% to 4.5%. Sequenced material: PBMCs or T cells enriched from blood (not recorded which). The origin of the receptors is a woman aged 18-29 years with acute COVID-19.

The rearrangement uses TRBV29-1 and TRBJ2-1; 11 bases fit TRBD2. The germline gives CDR1 SQVTM, CDR2 ANQGSEA. J was trimmed by 3 bases and V by 5 bases; bases with no gene match: 3. There are 14 residues in the CDR3. CDR3: CSVLAGGVYNEQFF. The DNA of the CDR3 is TGCAGCGTTTTAGCGGGAGGGGTCTACAATGAGCAGTTCTTC.

The chain links TRBV28 to TRBJ2-1; D remains ambiguous. V was pared by 1 base and J by 8 bases, with 3 bases between. The CDR3 totals 11 residues. Germline V lookup: CDR1 MDHEN, CDR2 SYDVKM. The CDR3 loop is CASSLSDEQFF. In DNA, the CDR3 is TGTGCCAGCAGTTTATCCGATGAGCAGTTCTTC.

The chain recombines TRBV5-1 with TRBJ2-3, with 11 bases aligning to TRBD2. The germline V gene has CDR1 SGHRS and CDR2 YFSETQ. J gave up 6 bases and V 5 bases, and 14 bases lay outside the gene matches. The CDR3 has 17 amino acids. CDR3 sequence reads: CASRGLAVSSRSDTQYF. CDR3 nucleotide sequence: TGCGCCAGCAGGGGACTAGCGGTTAGTTCAAGGTCGGATACGCAGTATTTT.

CDR3 DNA sequence: TGTGCCAGTGTGAACCAGGCCACCTACGAGCAGTACTTC. It translates to CASVNQATYEQYF. The chain employs TRBV19 and TRBJ2-7; D unresolved. The germline gives CDR1 LNHDA, CDR2 SQIVND (reference sequence). The CDR3 length is 13 residues. Trimming took 8 bases from V and 2 from J, leaving 13 bases between them. Together with reference TRBV19 and TRBJ2-7, the CDR3 gives the full variable domain: DGGITQSPKYLFRKEGQNVTLSCEQNLNHDAMYWYRQDPGQGLRLIYYSQIVNDFQKGDIAEGYSVSREKKESFPLTVTSAQKNPTAFYLCASVNQATYEQYFGPGTRLTVT.

The chain is built from TRBV2 and TRBJ1-4; no clear D gene. This CDR3 has 15 residues. The germline CDR1 and CDR2 sequences are SNHLY and FYNNEI. Trimming took off 4 bases at V and 4 bases at J, with 13 bases between the two ends. The CDR3 region is CASSAAPSNNEKLFF. The CDR3 DNA sequence: TGTGCCAGCAGTGCTGCGCCCTCGAATAATGAAAAACTGTTTTTT. Based on the CDR3 plus reference TRBV2 and TRBJ1-4, the full variable domain is EPEVTQTPSHQVTQMGQEVILRCVPISNHLYFYWYRQILGQKVEFLVSFYNNEISEKSEIFDDQFSVERPDGSNFTLKIRSTKLEDSAMYFCASSAAPSNNEKLFFGSGTQLSVL.

CDR3: CASSLAVLRVEQFF. As DNA, the CDR3 is TGTGCCAGCAGCTTAGCTGTTTTACGGGTTGAGCAGTTCTTC. The chain combines TRBV13 with TRBJ2-1; D remains ambiguous. V was trimmed by 1 base and J by 9 bases, leaving 13 bases between them. The CDR3 covers 14 residues. Germline lookup yields CDR1 PRHDT and CDR2 FYEKMQ (reference sequence).

The chain is built from TRBV9 and TRBJ2-1; D is perhaps TRBD2 (6 bases). The CDR3 is 16 amino acids. V dropped 2 bases and J dropped 6 bases, with 18 bases sitting between them. Germline assignment: CDR1 SGDLS and CDR2 YYNGEE. The CDR3 region has the DNA TGTGCCAGCAGCGTTGGGATGGGGGGTTCTTTCAATGAGCAGTTCTTC. Translated, it gives CASSVGMGGSFNEQFF. The complete variable domain, with remaining parts taken from reference TRBV9 and TRBJ2-1, reads DSGVTQTPKHLITATGQRVTLRCSPRSGDLSVYWYQQSLDQGLQFLIQYYNGEERAKGNILERFSAQQFPDLHSELNLSSLELGDSALYFCASSVGMGGSFNEQFFGPGTRLTVL.

The chain links TRBV28 to TRBJ1-3, with 9 nucleotides matching TRBD1. The CDR3 length is 15 residues. After removal of 11 bases from V and 0 bases from J, the junction contained 8 bases not matched to a gene. Per the germline V gene, CDR1 is MDHEN and CDR2 is SYDVKM. This CDR3 reads CAGSTGGLSGNTIYF. The CDR3 DNA is TGTGCCGGTAGTACAGGGGGCCTCTCTGGAAACACCATATATTTT.

This clone was seen a few times. The chain links TRBV28 to TRBJ1-1; possibly TRBD1 for D (5 bases). The germline V gene encodes CDR1 MDHEN and CDR2 SYDVKM. The V end was cut by 5 bases, the J end by 0 bases, with 13 bases between. The CDR3 has 15 residues. The CDR3 bases are TGTGCCAGCAGTCCAGGACGGGGGGTGAACACTGAAGCTTTCTTT. Protein: CASSPGRGVNTEAFF.

The sample holds one count of this clone. The chain carries TRBV28 and TRBJ1-2; maybe TRBD1 (5 bases). The V and J ends lost 8 bases and 11 bases respectively, with 33 bases between them. The CDR3 sequence is 17 residues long. Germline V CDR1 and CDR2: MDHEN, SYDVKM. CDR3 protein: CASRPTVQVVIRWWYTF. CDR3 nucleotide sequence: TGTGCCAGCCGACCCACCGTACAGGTGGTTATCAGATGGTGGTACACCTTC.

The gene calls are TRBV11-3 and TRBJ1-4, with TRBD1 matching over 8 bases. The CDR3 has 14 amino acids. Germline trimming cut 5 bases from V and 7 bases from J; bases unmatched to any gene: 6. The V gene's germline CDR1 is SGHNT and CDR2 YENEEA. CDR3 region: CASSLPGQVEKLFF. The CDR3 DNA reads as TGTGCCAGCAGCCTCCCGGGACAGGTTGAAAAACTGTTTTTT.

The V and J genes are TRBV28 and TRBJ2-7, with 12 nucleotides matching TRBD2. The CDR3 contains 14 residues. V shed 6 bases and J 5 bases; nucleotides not matched to a gene: 5. Per the germline V gene, CDR1 is MDHEN and CDR2 is SYDVKM. The CDR3 DNA reads TGTGCCAGCAGGACTAGCGGGAGAGGGAACGAGCAGTACTTC. This sequence encodes CASRTSGRGNEQYF.

V gene TRBV5-1 combines with J gene TRBJ2-2, with TRBD2 matching 11 bases. Germline assignment: CDR1 SGHRS and CDR2 YFSETQ. V dropped 4 bases and J dropped 2; count of bases not matched to a gene: 4. This CDR3 region has 16 residues. CDR3 in DNA: TGCGCCAGCAGCGGTAGCGGGAGGGCCAACACCGGGGAGCTGTTTTTT. Its protein is CASSGSGRANTGELFF.

CDR3 in DNA: TGTGCCTGCCCCGCCAGGGGACTATCAAACCAAGAGACCCAGTACTTC. This encodes CACPARGLSNQETQYF. The chain is built from TRBV21-1 and TRBJ2-5; TRBD2, as called in the table, went unchecked against the DNA. TRBV21-1 counts as a pseudogene. This CDR3 region has 16 residues.

The chain uses TRBV3-1 (or the pseudogene TRBV3-2) and TRBJ2-7, with 8 bases lining up with TRBD1. CDR1 is LGHDT, CDR2 YNNKEL, per germline (reference sequence). This CDR3 contains 17 residues. V lost 1 base and J lost 3; bases outside the gene matches: 11. For the CDR3, the DNA is TGTGCCAGCAGCCAAGCCCTTGCCTGGACAGGGTTCTACGAGCAGTACTTC. This codes for CASSQALAWTGFYEQYF.

This clone was observed once. This sequence joins TRBV29-1 and TRBJ1-1; a weak D match, TRBD1 (5 bases). Trimming removed 6 bases at V and 4 bases at J, with 21 bases between. The CDR3 has 15 residues. Germline V gene lookup returns CDR1 SQVTM and CDR2 ANQGSEA. As DNA, the CDR3 is TGCAGCGTGCCGGCCCTCGGTGCGGGGGGCACTGAAGCTTTCTTT. Its protein is CSVPALGAGGTEAFF. Filled out from reference TRBV29-1 and TRBJ1-1, the complete variable domain reads SAVISQKPSRDICQRGTSLTIQCQVDSQVTMMFWYRQQPGQSLTLIATANQGSEATYESGFVIDKFPISRPNLTFSTLTVSNMSPEDSSIYLCSVPALGAGGTEAFFGQGTRLTVV.

This clone was found once. V is TRBV30 and J is TRBJ1-1, with D possibly matching TRBD1 (6 bases). The germline gives CDR1 GTSNPN, CDR2 SVGIG (reference sequence). V shed 3 bases and J shed 2 bases, with 19 bases lying between them. The CDR3 has 16 residues. CDR3 sequence (DNA): TGTGCCTGGAGCATTCCGGGACACCCTACTAACACTGAAGCTTTCTTT. Its translation: CAWSIPGHPTNTEAFF. The whole variable domain, filled in from reference TRBV30 and TRBJ1-1, reads SQTIHQWPATLVQPVGSPLSLECTVEGTSNPNLYWYRQAAGRGLQLLFYSVGIGQISSEVPQNLSASRPQDRQFILSSKKLLLSDSGFYLCAWSIPGHPTNTEAFFGQGTRLTVV.

The rearrangement joins TRBV19 to TRBJ1-2, with TRBD1 identical over 7 bases. Germline assignment: CDR1 LNHDA and CDR2 SQIVND (reference sequence). V was clipped by 7 bases and J by 2 bases; unmatched bases: 4. There are 13 residues in the CDR3. CDR3 protein: CASTMGQNYGYTF. Here the CDR3 DNA reads TGTGCCAGTACCATGGGACAGAACTATGGCTACACCTTC.

This clone was seen a few times. The V and J genes are TRBV7-2 and TRBJ1-2; tentatively, D is TRBD1 (5 bases). This CDR3 contains 14 residues. Trimming pared 0 bases from V and 2 bases from J, leaving 7 bases between. Germline V gives CDR1 SGHTA, CDR2 FQGNSA. CDR3 bases: TGTGCCAGCAGCTTAGCGGGGGGGAACTATGGCTACACCTTC. Translating gives CASSLAGGNYGYTF. The full variable domain, rest sourced from reference TRBV7-2 and TRBJ1-2, is GAGVSQSPSNKVTEKGKDVELRCDPISGHTALYWYRQSLGQGLEFLIYFQGNSAPDKSGLPSDRFSAERTGGSVSTLTIQRTQQEDSAVYLCASSLAGGNYGYTFGSGTRLTVV.